The clone carrying this T cell receptor (beta chain) came up a few times. The antigen is undetermined. Using a J-beta primer mix together with a sample-barcoded 5' primer, a second PCR was run for roughly 7 to 11 cycles. All cDNA molecules were each tagged by a template-switch adaptor with 12 random nucleotides. Each single sample gave us at least 2.5 million CDR3-containing paired-end reads. TCRdb reprocessed the 5' RACE reads with MiXCR, giving one entry per CDR3 protein. This table holds 650,000 to 900,000 distinct CDR3 sequences, approximately 65% found once. The record originates from a study of blood T cells in healthy people across ages. Study-wide results and caveats: Older age went with lower TCR beta diversity per million T cells, in a roughly linear way.

Per the germline V gene, CDR1 is SEHNR and CDR2 is FQNEAQ (reference sequence). With 10 bases clipped from V and 0 bases from J, the junction kept 9 bases outside the gene matches. The CDR3 is 17 amino acids. The sample comprised blood. This sequence was found in a man aged 25 to 40 in good health. The V gene is TRBV7-9, the J gene TRBJ2-6; TRBD1 agrees at 10 bases. Here the CDR3 reads CANDRGQGFSGANVLTF. CDR3 coding DNA: TGTGCCAACGATAGGGGACAGGGGTTCTCTGGGGCCAACGTCCTGACTTTC.